These T cell receptor beta chains were read from a single sample in a study of shared clonotypes between healthy human individuals. Sequenced by immunoSEQ multiplex PCR; TCRdb stores in-frame clones only, minus some. Of roughly 2.1 million clones listed, 85% to 95% are singletons. The specimen was naive CD8+ T cells from PBMCs. These receptors all stem from a young man in good health. Some clones in this sample may be carry-over from other donors' samples. Both conserved end residues are part of each CDR3. Fields, in order: J gene, V gene, D gene, clone size, CDR3 DNA, CDR3 protein. A D gene is named only where the DNA matches it firmly. Clone sizes are given selectively: once, few, many, or a class where the clone is expanded.

TRBJ2-3 TRBV27 . . TGTGCCAGCCGATTTGGGGATACGCAGTATTTT CASRFGDTQYF
TRBJ2-1 TRBV18 TRBD1 . TGTGCCAGCTCACTAAACAGGGGACCTTCCTACAATGAGCAGTTCTTC CASSLNRGPSYNEQFF
TRBJ2-3 TRBV27 . . TGTGCCAGCCCCCGAGGGGCAGCTAGCACAGATACGCAGTATTTT CASPRGAASTDTQYF
TRBJ1-1 TRBV7-9 . . TGTGCCAGCAGCCCAGAACGGACTGGGATGAACACTGAAGCTTTCTTT CASSPERTGMNTEAFF
TRBJ1-3 TRBV6-1 . . TGTGCCAGCAGTGAAAGGGGGTTCAGCTCTGGAAACACCATATATTTT CASSERGFSSGNTIYF
TRBJ1-2 TRBV6-1 . . TGTGCCAGCAGTGAAACAGGCCATGGCTACACCTTC CASSETGHGYTF
TRBJ1-1 TRBV28 . . TGTGCCAGCACCCCTTTGGGGGCTGGAGGGGACACTGAAGCTTTCTTT CASTPLGAGGDTEAFF
TRBJ2-2 TRBV2 . . TGTGCCAGCAGTGATCCCGGGGAGCTGTTTTTT CASSDPGELFF
TRBJ2-7 TRBV7-9 . . TGTGCCAGCAGCTTATCTACCGATCGGAGCGACGAGCAGTACTTC CASSLSTDRSDEQYF
TRBJ2-5 TRBV7-3 . . TGTGCCAGCAGCCCGGGGCCTTTCCTGGGAGGGACCCAGTACTTC CASSPGPFLGGTQYF
TRBJ2-7 TRBV27 . . TGTGCCAGCAGTTTATCCCAGGGGGGTGACGAGCAGTACTTC CASSLSQGGDEQYF
TRBJ2-5 TRBV9 . . TGTGCCAGCAGCTTACCGGACAGACAAGAGACCCAGTACTTC CASSLPDRQETQYF
TRBJ2-2 TRBV5-6 . . TGTGCCAGCAGCTTGATATCGGGGGAGCTGTTTTTT CASSLISGELFF
TRBJ2-4 TRBV27 TRBD1 . TGTGCCAGCAGTTCACCCGGACAGGAGGACATTCAGTACTTC CASSSPGQEDIQYF
TRBJ2-7 TRBV5-1 . . TGCGCCAGCGCCGGGCCGGCGGGTGTAACCTACGAGCAGTACTTC CASAGPAGVTYEQYF
TRBJ1-2 TRBV7-9 . few TGTGCCAGCAGCTTTCAGGGCGTCCAAACATCTGGCTACACCTTC CASSFQGVQTSGYTF
TRBJ2-4 TRBV4-3 . . TGCGCCAGCAGCCAAGATGAATGGACCAAAAACATTCAGTACTTC CASSQDEWTKNIQYF
TRBJ2-1 TRBV6-1 TRBD2 . TGTGCCAGCAGTGAAGGGCCTTGGCGGGAGGCCAACTACAATGAGCAGTTCTTC CASSEGPWREANYNEQFF
TRBJ2-2 TRBV11-2 TRBD1 . TGTGCCAGCAGCTTAAGACAGGGGCTAGCCGGGGAGCTGTTTTTT CASSLRQGLAGELFF
TRBJ2-3 TRBV4-1 TRBD2 once TGCGCCAGCAGCCAAAGACTAGCGGTAGGAACAGATACGCAGTATTTT CASSQRLAVGTDTQYF
TRBJ1-5 TRBV5-1 TRBD1 . TGCGCCAGCAGCTCTTCACAACCTTGTATTTTTGGACAGGGAGGTCTGCCCCAGCATTTT CASSSSQPCIFGQGGLPQHF
TRBJ2-7 TRBV11-2 TRBD2 . TGTGCCAGCAGCTTTTCGGCGGGAGTTACTTTTAGGGCGTCCTACGAGCAGTACTTC CASSFSAGVTFRASYEQYF
TRBJ2-2 TRBV5-8 . . TGTGCCAGCAGCTTAGGATCGGGGGCTAGGACCGGGGAGCTGTTTTTT CASSLGSGARTGELFF
TRBJ2-7 TRBV27 TRBD2 . TGTGCCAGCAGTTATGGGAGGGGAACCTACGAGCAGTACTTC CASSYGRGTYEQYF
TRBJ1-2 TRBV9 . . TGTGCCAGCAGCGGGCTAGGCGGGCAGTCCCTCAATAACTATGGCTACACCTTC CASSGLGGQSLNNYGYTF
TRBJ1-5 TRBV15 . . TGTGCCACCAGCAGAGATCAGGGTAGCAATCAGCCCCAGCATTTT CATSRDQGSNQPQHF
TRBJ1-4 TRBV13 . . TGTGCCAGCAGCTTAAGCTCCAGGGGTCTTAATGAAAAACTGTTTTTT CASSLSSRGLNEKLFF
TRBJ1-1 TRBV19 . . TGTGCCAGTGCGGGCCCCTGGAACACTGAAGCTTTCTTT CASAGPWNTEAFF
TRBJ2-7 TRBV28 . . TGTGCCAGCAGTTTCGCAGGGGTCCACGAGCAGTACTTC CASSFAGVHEQYF
TRBJ1-5 TRBV5-8 . . TGTGCCAGCAGCCCCTCGGTGCGGGAGGGCAATCAGCCCCAGCATTTT CASSPSVREGNQPQHF
TRBJ2-1 TRBV7-3 TRBD2 . TGTGCCAGCAGCCTCGGAGTGACTAGCTCCAATGAGCAGTTCTTC CASSLGVTSSNEQFF
TRBJ1-1 TRBV19 . few TGTGCCAGTAGTATCGGCGCAGACTCAAATGCTGAAGCTTTCTTT CASSIGADSNAEAFF